This T cell receptor beta chain was obtained from a study of beta chain features in type 1 diabetes. The investigators reverse transcribed all of the isolated RNA, so they sequenced expressed TCRB transcripts. Produced via immunoSEQ multiplex PCR; TCRdb's table is partial and in-frame only. The table lists tens of thousands of clones, 30% to 40% of them singletons. Every donor provided one heparinised blood draw, which averaged approximately 100 mL. This clone has a handful of counts. CDR3 length equals 15 residues. Germline V gene data show CDR1 as GTSNPN and CDR2 as SVGIG (reference sequence). The V gene end was trimmed by 3 bases and the J gene end by 7 bases; junction bases not matched to a gene: 7.

The receptor comes from a woman aged 18-29 years in good health. Sequencing was performed on stem cell memory CD4+ T cells from blood. V usage is TRBV30 and J usage is TRBJ2-5; 14 nucleotides line up with TRBD2. As DNA, the CDR3 is TGTGCCTGGAGGGCGGGACTAGCGGGAGCGGGGACCCAGTACTTC. It encodes CAWRAGLAGAGTQYF.